These 14 T cell receptor beta chains originate from one sample sequenced in a study of shared T cell receptors in the human thymus. Produced via immunoSEQ multiplex PCR; TCRdb's table is partial and in-frame only. The table includes approximately 68,000 clones, about 96% detected once. The sample was thymocytes. Receptors were obtained from a human donor.

The chain uses TRBV4-1 and TRBJ2-5, with D unresolved. CDR3 length equals 12 residues. The V gene lost 0 bases and the J gene lost 2 bases, with 1 base spanning the gap. In germline, CDR1 is MGHRA, CDR2 YSYEKL. CDR3 bases: TGCGCCAGCAGCCAAGATCAAGAGACCCAGTACTTC. Translation gives CASSQDQETQYF.

The rearrangement uses TRBV5-4 and TRBJ2-7; 10 nucleotides align to TRBD1. The V gene's germline CDR1 is SGHNT and CDR2 YYREEE (reference sequence). The CDR3 contains 17 residues. Trimming cost V 4 bases and J 5 bases; bases outside gene matches: 15. CDR3 bases: TGTGCCAGCAGCACCTCCCTCCGGGACAGGGGAACGAACGAGCAGTACTTC. Amino acid sequence: CASSTSLRDRGTNEQYF.

The chain couples TRBV9 to TRBJ2-1; 9 positions match TRBD2. Germline trimming cut 3 bases from V and 2 bases from J; bases unmatched to any gene: 9. There are 17 residues in the CDR3. Germline CDR1 SGDLS, CDR2 YYNGEE. The chain's CDR3 is CASSAKPAGGPYNEQFF. CDR3 DNA: TGTGCCAGCAGCGCCAAACCAGCGGGGGGACCCTACAATGAGCAGTTCTTC.

The V call is TRBV19, the J call TRBJ1-2; 10 bases are a match to TRBD1. V was pared by 5 bases and J by 1 base, with 10 bases of the junction left unmatched. This CDR3 comprises 17 residues. Germline V gene sequence: CDR1 LNHDA, CDR2 SQIVND (reference sequence). The CDR3 protein is CASSYRDRGLLNYGYTF. The CDR3 DNA follows: TGTGCCAGTAGTTATCGGGACAGGGGACTACTTAACTATGGCTACACCTTC.

This sequence joins TRBV19 and TRBJ1-1; D might be TRBD1 (5 bases). Trimming removed 5 bases at V and 2 bases at J, with 21 bases between. This CDR3 is built from 17 residues. CDR1 is LNHDA and CDR2 is SQIVND in the germline V gene (reference sequence). The CDR3 region is CASSPISSGHLNTEAFF. The DNA for the CDR3 is TGTGCCAGTAGTCCCATTTCGTCAGGACACCTCAACACTGAAGCTTTCTTT. Drawing the rest from reference TRBV19 and TRBJ1-1, the complete variable domain is DGGITQSPKYLFRKEGQNVTLSCEQNLNHDAMYWYRQDPGQGLRLIYYSQIVNDFQKGDIAEGYSVSREKKESFPLTVTSAQKNPTAFYLCASSPISSGHLNTEAFFGQGTRLTVV.

J is TRBJ1-5 and V is TRBV7-2; a possible D gene is TRBD1 (5 bases). The CDR3 runs 14 residues. Germline CDR1 reads SGHTA; CDR2 reads FQGNSA. Trimming took off 2 bases at V and 10 bases at J, with 15 bases between the two ends. The CDR3 coding sequence is TGTGCCAGCAGCTTAAGTACGCGGGACGAACCCCAGCATTTT. It codes for CASSLSTRDEPQHF. Full variable domain (outside the CDR3, taken from reference TRBV7-2 and TRBJ1-5): GAGVSQSPSNKVTEKGKDVELRCDPISGHTALYWYRQSLGQGLEFLIYFQGNSAPDKSGLPSDRFSAERTGGSVSTLTIQRTQQEDSAVYLCASSLSTRDEPQHFGDGTRLSIL.

This clone was recorded only once. The chain employs TRBV28 and TRBJ2-7; a weak D match, TRBD2 (5 bases). Germline-derived CDR1 and CDR2 are MDHEN and SYDVKM. Trimming stripped 8 bases from V and 9 bases from J, with 20 bases between. CDR3 size: 13 residues. The CDR3 DNA is TGTGCCAGCTCAAAGCCGCCCCGGGGTGGGCAGTACTTC. This sequence encodes CASSKPPRGGQYF.

In this sample, this clone turned up once. This rearrangement joins TRBV29-1 to TRBJ1-2, with D perhaps TRBD1 (6 bases). The CDR3 totals 15 residues. V was trimmed by 4 bases and J by 5 bases, leaving 20 bases between them. CDR1 and CDR2 (germline): SQVTM, ANQGSEA. CDR3 loop: CSVGRGGAQGYGYTF. Written as DNA, the CDR3 is TGCAGCGTTGGAAGGGGGGGGGCGCAAGGTTATGGCTACACCTTC. Supplemented by reference TRBV29-1 and TRBJ1-2, the full variable domain reads SAVISQKPSRDICQRGTSLTIQCQVDSQVTMMFWYRQQPGQSLTLIATANQGSEATYESGFVIDKFPISRPNLTFSTLTVSNMSPEDSSIYLCSVGRGGAQGYGYTFGSGTRLTVV.

The rearrangement links TRBV5-1 to TRBJ2-2; TRBD1 aligns across 12 bases. Germline V lookup: CDR1 SGHRS, CDR2 YFSETQ. The CDR3 is 22 residues long. J was trimmed by 5 bases and V by 2 bases; bases with no gene match: 22. The CDR3 is CASSFSASRVRDRGPGTGELFF. In nucleotides, the CDR3 is TGCGCCAGCAGCTTCTCCGCAAGTCGAGTCCGGGACAGGGGGCCGGGGACCGGGGAGCTGTTTTTT.

The gene calls are TRBV9 and TRBJ1-3, with D maybe TRBD1 (6 bases). The germline V and J ends were trimmed by 1 base and 4 bases, with 9 bases remaining between them. The CDR3 consists of 14 residues. CDR1 is SGDLS, CDR2 YYNGEE, per germline. CDR3 DNA: TGTGCCAGCAGCGTACAGGGGTCGGGAAACACCATATATTTT. This sequence encodes CASSVQGSGNTIYF.

This chain uses TRBV7-8 with TRBJ1-2, with TRBD1 as a possible D gene (5 bases). Trimming took off 1 base at V and 5 bases at J, with 11 bases between the two ends. This CDR3 comprises 14 residues. Germline V lookup: CDR1 SGHVS, CDR2 FQNEAQ. The CDR3 DNA is TGTGCCAGCAGCTTAGTGCAGGGAGTATATGGCTACACCTTC. Residues: CASSLVQGVYGYTF.

The chain uses TRBV5-1 and TRBJ1-2; D is possibly TRBD1 (5 bases). Germline V gives CDR1 SGHRS, CDR2 YFSETQ. CDR3 size: 15 residues. V was trimmed by 0 bases and J by 2 bases, leaving 11 bases between them. Here the CDR3 reads CASSLGAGKNYGYTF. The CDR3 DNA follows: TGCGCCAGCAGCTTGGGGGCAGGGAAAAACTATGGCTACACCTTC.

This clone has a single count. This chain joins TRBV5-5 and TRBJ2-7; the D is unclear. CDR1 and CDR2 (germline): SGHKS, YYEKEE (reference sequence). V shed 3 bases and J shed 2 bases, with 15 bases lying between them. This CDR3 is 15 amino acids long. The CDR3 region is CASSSKRRVAYEQYF. CDR3 coding DNA: TGTGCCAGCAGCTCTAAACGAAGGGTCGCCTACGAGCAGTACTTC.

The V gene is TRBV6-1, the J gene TRBJ1-5; TRBD1 might be the D (6 bases). Per the germline V gene, CDR1 is MNHNS and CDR2 is SASEGT. Trimming took 3 bases from V and 2 from J, leaving 8 bases between them. The CDR3 totals 14 residues. CDR3: CASSEGGRNQPQHF. As DNA, the CDR3 is TGTGCCAGCAGTGAGGGGGGGCGCAATCAGCCCCAGCATTTT.